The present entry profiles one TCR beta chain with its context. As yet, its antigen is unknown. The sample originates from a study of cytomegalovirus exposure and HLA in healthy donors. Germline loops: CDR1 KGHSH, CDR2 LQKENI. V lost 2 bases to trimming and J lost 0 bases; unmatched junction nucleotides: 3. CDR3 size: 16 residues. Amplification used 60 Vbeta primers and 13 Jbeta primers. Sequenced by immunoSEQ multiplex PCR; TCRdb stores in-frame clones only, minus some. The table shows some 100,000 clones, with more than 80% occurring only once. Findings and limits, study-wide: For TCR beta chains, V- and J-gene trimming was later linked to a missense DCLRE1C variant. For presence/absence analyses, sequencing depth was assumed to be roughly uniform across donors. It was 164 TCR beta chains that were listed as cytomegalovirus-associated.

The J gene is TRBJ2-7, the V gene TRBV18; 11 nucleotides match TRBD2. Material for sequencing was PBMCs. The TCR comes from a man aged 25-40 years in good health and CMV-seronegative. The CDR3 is CASSPIAGGNSYEQYF. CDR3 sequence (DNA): TGTGCCAGCTCACCAATAGCGGGAGGGAACTCCTACGAGCAGTACTTC.